Listed below are T cell receptor beta chains from one sample, sequenced in a study of technical replicates of blood from four donors. Using immunoSEQ multiplex PCR, the repertoire was profiled, and TCRdb retains in-frame clones only, with some absent. The table lists fewer than 100,000 clones, just over 90% of them singletons. What was sequenced was T cells isolated from PBMCs. These receptors came from a human donor in good health. Each CDR3 is given with its conserved first and last residue. Fields, in order: J gene, V gene, CDR3 protein.

>TRBJ2-3|TRBV4-1
CASSQGSPSTDTQYF
>TRBJ1-2|TRBV7-9
CASSLMGAGQGGGYTF
>TRBJ1-3|TRBV7-9
CASRRDRVSSGNTIYF
>TRBJ2-5|TRBV7-6
CASSLVLRGRGKETQYF
>TRBJ1-2|TRBV9
CASSVASGGADYGYTF
>TRBJ1-1|TRBV6-1
CASSHGTRNTEAFF
>TRBJ2-7|TRBV7-6
CASSPPGQGASHEQYF
>TRBJ2-6|TRBV14
CASMSLGGANVLTF
>TRBJ2-7|TRBV19
CASSYAGIGYEQYF
>TRBJ2-7|TRBV5-1
CASSRRGQGVDEQYF
>TRBJ1-2|TRBV18
CASSPNLGGPYPRYGYTF
>TRBJ2-7|TRBV27
CASSPTGNGYEQYF
>TRBJ2-5|TRBV2
CASRVRAGTGKETQYF
>TRBJ1-1|TRBV5-1
CASSLDGLSNTEAFF
>TRBJ1-2|TRBV15
CATSRDAGLYGYTF
>TRBJ1-2|TRBV19
CASSTVSRGVLPSGGYTF
>TRBJ1-1|TRBV9
CASSTWGDSRSGAFF
>TRBJ2-1|TRBV7-3
CASSEGGGQFYEQFF
>TRBJ2-3|TRBV9
CASSPRVSGGGDTQYF
>TRBJ2-1|TRBV5-1
CASSLKADLYNEQFF
>TRBJ1-1|TRBV7-9
CASSFSTEAFF
>TRBJ2-7|TRBV28
CASSQSTGGYYEQYF
>TRBJ2-1|TRBV5-4
CASSGGQFVYNEQFF
>TRBJ1-2|TRBV19
CASSPGTSEFTF
>TRBJ2-1|TRBV2
CASNGQRGINEQFF
>TRBJ2-5|TRBV15
CATSRRSSGQETQYF
>TRBJ1-3|TRBV5-1
CASSLEPTGNTIYF
>TRBJ2-7|TRBV4-1
CASSQGHVPRVGSSYEQYF
>TRBJ2-5|TRBV12-5
CASGFMGLAGQETQYF
>TRBJ1-5|TRBV2
CASSELPGSNQPQHF
>TRBJ2-7|TRBV10-3
CAISDPGGGNYEQYF
>TRBJ2-4|TRBV28
CASSQVLAGGPGVTKNIQYF
>TRBJ2-7|TRBV18
CASSPDESSYEQYF
>TRBJ1-3|TRBV11-2
CASSLGARGSGNTIYF
>TRBJ2-5|TRBV7-3
CASSFAQAGIGETQYF
>TRBJ2-3|TRBV7-2
CASSWLAGVADTQYF
>TRBJ2-1|TRBV7-3
CASSWTGGSYNEQFF
>TRBJ2-1|TRBV28
CASTFNRLAYNEQFF
>TRBJ2-7|TRBV29-1
CSVGLAGVYEQYF
>TRBJ2-2|TRBV5-4
CASSFRASGSLDGELFF
>TRBJ2-4|TRBV11-3
CASSIREAKNIQYF
>TRBJ2-7|TRBV28
CASSLTSGVTYEQYF
>TRBJ2-5|TRBV11-3
CASSLDGAGGGETQYF
>TRBJ1-5|TRBV10-3
CAISTELSNQPQHF
>TRBJ1-5|TRBV6-1
CASSEQGFTNQPQHF
>TRBJ1-4|TRBV19
CASSIDGRKGQLFF
>TRBJ2-7|TRBV28
CASSLSMDPGAYYEQYF
>TRBJ2-4|TRBV6-5
CASSYGDILAKNIQYF
>TRBJ1-1|TRBV2
CASRGLGSTEAFF
>TRBJ2-1|TRBV6-6
CASSYYTYNEQFF
>TRBJ2-2|TRBV7-9
CASSLGTPNTGELFF
>TRBJ2-7|TRBV30
CAWSRGYEQYF